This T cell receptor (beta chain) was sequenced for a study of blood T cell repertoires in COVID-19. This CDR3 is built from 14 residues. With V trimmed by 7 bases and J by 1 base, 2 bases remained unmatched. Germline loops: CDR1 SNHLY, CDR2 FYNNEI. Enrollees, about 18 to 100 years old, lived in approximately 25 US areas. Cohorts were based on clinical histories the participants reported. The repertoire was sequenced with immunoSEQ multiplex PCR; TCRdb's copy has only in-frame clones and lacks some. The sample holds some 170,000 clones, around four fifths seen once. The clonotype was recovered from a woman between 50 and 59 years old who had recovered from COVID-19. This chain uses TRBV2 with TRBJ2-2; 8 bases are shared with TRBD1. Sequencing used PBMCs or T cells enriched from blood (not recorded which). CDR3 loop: CASKDRGNTGELFF. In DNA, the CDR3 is TGTGCCAGCAAAGACAGGGGGAACACCGGGGAGCTGTTTTTT. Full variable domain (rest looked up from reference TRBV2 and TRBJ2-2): EPEVTQTPSHQVTQMGQEVILRCVPISNHLYFYWYRQILGQKVEFLVSFYNNEISEKSEIFDDQFSVERPDGSNFTLKIRSTKLEDSAMYFCASKDRGNTGELFFGEGSRLTVL.